This T cell receptor (beta chain) was found in a study of T cell responses to AZD1222 COVID-19 vaccine. Study summary: Doses given second, at about 4 or about 12 weeks, were pooled.

Germline V gives CDR1 KGHSH, CDR2 LQKENI. The CDR3 runs 14 residues. V lost 6 bases, J lost 2 bases, and 11 bases lay in between. Assay used: immunoSEQ multiplex PCR; TCRdb lists only in-frame clones, some missing. The sample shows 180,000 or so clones, approximately 94% of them seen only once. This clonotype originated in an adult in good health. The rearrangement joins TRBV18 to TRBJ1-3; D may be TRBD1 (5 bases). Sequences were derived from peripheral blood, sampled on day 0 of AZD1222 vaccination. CDR3 coding DNA: TGTGCCAGCTCCCTAGGGGTTGCTGGAAACACCATATATTTT. Its translation is CASSLGVAGNTIYF.